Listed here are 6 T cell receptor beta chains from one sample, sequenced in a study of blood T cell repertoires in COVID-19. Assay used: immunoSEQ multiplex PCR; TCRdb lists only in-frame clones, some missing. Of fewer than 650,000 clones listed, around 90% are singletons. Sequences were obtained from peripheral blood. These receptors were obtained from a woman aged 50 to 65 with COVID-19, enrolled during active disease.

This chain connects TRBV3-1 (or the pseudogene TRBV3-2) to TRBJ1-5, with 7 bases fitting TRBD1. This CDR3 is 14 amino acids long. After removal of 3 bases from V and 7 bases from J, the junction contained 6 bases not matched to a gene. The germline V gene has CDR1 LGHDT and CDR2 YNNKEL (reference sequence). In DNA, the CDR3 is TGTGCCAGCAGCCACGGAGACAGGGCCCAGCCCCAGCATTTT. Translated, it gives CASSHGDRAQPQHF.

V and J are TRBV24-1 and TRBJ2-3; 7 nucleotides align to TRBD2. CDR1 and CDR2 (germline): KGHDR, SFDVKD. V lost 10 bases and J lost 4; bases outside the gene matches: 4. This CDR3 is 12 amino acids long. The CDR3 DNA is TGTGCCACGGGGGGGATGGCAGATACGCAGTATTTT. It encodes CATGGMADTQYF.

This clone was observed a few times. V and J are TRBV24-1 and TRBJ2-2; 8 nucleotides agree with TRBD1. The CDR3 runs 15 residues. Trimming at V came to 7 bases and at J to 1 base, leaving 4 bases not matched to a gene. Germline lookup yields CDR1 KGHDR and CDR2 SFDVKD. The CDR3 region has the DNA TGTGCCACCAGGGCCGGGACAGGGAACACCGGGGAGCTGTTTTTT. Residues: CATRAGTGNTGELFF.

The chain combines TRBV20-1 with TRBJ1-1; possibly TRBD1 for D (5 bases). The V gene's germline CDR1 is DFQATT and CDR2 SNEGSKA (reference sequence). The ends were cut back, 3 bases at V and 8 bases at J, with 16 bases in the middle. This CDR3 spans 13 amino acids. In nucleotides, the CDR3 is TGCAGTGCTAGTAAAAACGCAGGGCGAGAAGCTTTCTTT. Protein sequence: CSASKNAGREAFF.

V gene TRBV24-1 combines with J gene TRBJ1-3; D is ambiguous. The V gene lost 4 bases and the J gene lost 2 bases, with 8 bases spanning the gap. The CDR3 sequence is 14 residues long. Germline CDR1 KGHDR, CDR2 SFDVKD. CDR3 sequence reads: CATSERTPGNTIYF. The CDR3 DNA reads TGTGCCACCAGTGAAAGGACTCCTGGAAACACCATATATTTT.

V usage is TRBV6-5 and J usage is TRBJ2-7; TRBD1 agrees at 7 bases. The J segment lost 2 bases and the V segment lost 8 bases, leaving 9 bases of the junction unmatched. This CDR3 contains 14 residues. Germline CDR1 and CDR2: MNHEY and SVGAGI. CDR3 nucleotides: TGTGCCAGCCAGGACAGGAGCCTGACCTACGAGCAGTACTTC. Residues: CASQDRSLTYEQYF.